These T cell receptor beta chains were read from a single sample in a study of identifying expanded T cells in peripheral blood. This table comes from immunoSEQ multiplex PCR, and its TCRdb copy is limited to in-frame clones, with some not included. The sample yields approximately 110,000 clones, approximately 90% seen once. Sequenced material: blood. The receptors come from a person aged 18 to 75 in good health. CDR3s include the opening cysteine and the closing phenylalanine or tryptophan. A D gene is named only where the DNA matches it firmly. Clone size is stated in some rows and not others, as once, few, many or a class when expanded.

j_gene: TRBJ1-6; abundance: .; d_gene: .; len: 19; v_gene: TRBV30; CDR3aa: CAWSVRPIQGIGVDSPLHF; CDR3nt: TGTGCCTGGAGTGTACGTCCGATTCAGGGAATAGGCGTGGATTCACCCCTCCACTTT
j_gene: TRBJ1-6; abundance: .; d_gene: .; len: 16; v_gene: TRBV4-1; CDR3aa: CASSPQISSYNSPLHF; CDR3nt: TGCGCCAGCAGCCCTCAGATCAGCTCCTATAATTCACCCCTCCACTTT
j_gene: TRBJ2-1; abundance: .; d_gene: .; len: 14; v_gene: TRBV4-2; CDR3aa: CASRRSSSYNEQFF; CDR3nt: TGTGCCAGCAGGAGATCAAGCTCCTACAATGAGCAGTTCTTC
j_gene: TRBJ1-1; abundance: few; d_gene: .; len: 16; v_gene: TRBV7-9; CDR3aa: CASRVSGGGRNTEAFF; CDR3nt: TGTGCCAGCAGGGTCTCGGGGGGCGGAAGGAACACTGAAGCTTTCTTT
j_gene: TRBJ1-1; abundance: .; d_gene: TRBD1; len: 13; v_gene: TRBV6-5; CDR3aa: CASGGTGVTEAFF; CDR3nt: TGTGCCAGCGGGGGGACAGGGGTCACTGAAGCTTTCTTT
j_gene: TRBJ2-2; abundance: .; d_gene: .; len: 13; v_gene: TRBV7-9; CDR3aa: CASSLKRTGELFF; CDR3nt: TGTGCCAGCAGCTTAAAGAGAACCGGGGAGCTGTTTTTT
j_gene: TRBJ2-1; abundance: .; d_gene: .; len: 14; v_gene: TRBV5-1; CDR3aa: CASSRGDRYNEQFF; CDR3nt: TGCGCCAGCAGCCGGGGGGACAGGTACAATGAGCAGTTCTTC
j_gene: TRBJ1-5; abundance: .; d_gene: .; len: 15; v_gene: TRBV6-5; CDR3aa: CASSHSPDSNQPQHF; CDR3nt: TGTGCCAGCAGCCACTCGCCGGATAGCAATCAGCCCCAGCATTTT
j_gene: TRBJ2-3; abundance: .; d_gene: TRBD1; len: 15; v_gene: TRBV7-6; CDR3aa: CASSLGGQETDTQYF; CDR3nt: TGTGCCAGCAGCTTAGGGGGACAGGAGACAGATACGCAGTATTTT
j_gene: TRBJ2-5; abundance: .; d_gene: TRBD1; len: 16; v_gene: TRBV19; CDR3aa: CASSMTGGAYEETQYF; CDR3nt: TGTGCCAGTAGTATGACAGGGGGCGCTTATGAAGAGACCCAGTACTTC
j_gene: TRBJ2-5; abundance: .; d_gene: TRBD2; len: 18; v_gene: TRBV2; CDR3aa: CASSAQLLAGGRQETQYF; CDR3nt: TGTGCCAGCAGTGCCCAGCTACTAGCGGGGGGCCGACAAGAGACCCAGTACTTC
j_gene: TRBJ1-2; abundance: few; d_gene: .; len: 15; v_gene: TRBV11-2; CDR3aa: CASSLGWGMKNGYTF; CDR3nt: TGTGCCAGCAGCTTAGGCTGGGGGATGAAAAATGGCTACACCTTC
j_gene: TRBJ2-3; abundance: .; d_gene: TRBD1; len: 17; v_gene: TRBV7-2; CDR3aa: CASSLDWTGGVTDTQYF; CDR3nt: TGTGCCAGCAGCTTAGATTGGACAGGGGGCGTAACAGATACGCAGTATTTT
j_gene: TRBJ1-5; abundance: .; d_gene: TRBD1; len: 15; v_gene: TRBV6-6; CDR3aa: CASSYSGGWHQPQHF; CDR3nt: TGTGCCAGCAGTTACTCAGGGGGCTGGCATCAGCCCCAGCATTTT
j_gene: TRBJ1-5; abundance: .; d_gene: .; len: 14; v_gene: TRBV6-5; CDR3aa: CASSYDRGNQPQHF; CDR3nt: TGTGCCAGCAGTTACGATCGCGGCAATCAGCCCCAGCATTTT
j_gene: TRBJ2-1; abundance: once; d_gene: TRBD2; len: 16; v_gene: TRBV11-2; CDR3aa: CASSLDPGTSGNEQFF; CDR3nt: TGTGCCAGCAGCTTAGATCCTGGGACTAGCGGTAATGAGCAGTTCTTC
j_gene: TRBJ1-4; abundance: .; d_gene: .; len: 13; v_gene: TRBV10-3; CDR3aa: CAISESGDEKLFF; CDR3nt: TGTGCCATCAGTGAGTCAGGGGATGAAAAACTGTTTTTT
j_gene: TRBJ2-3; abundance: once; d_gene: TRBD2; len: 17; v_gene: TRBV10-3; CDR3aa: CAISEPRLAGLADTQYF; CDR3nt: TGTGCCATCAGTGAACCCCGTTTAGCGGGGCTGGCGGATACGCAGTATTTT
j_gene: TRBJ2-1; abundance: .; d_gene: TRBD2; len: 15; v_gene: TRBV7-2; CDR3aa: CASSFASGGQWGQFF; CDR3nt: TGTGCCAGCAGCTTTGCCAGCGGGGGGCAATGGGGGCAGTTCTTC
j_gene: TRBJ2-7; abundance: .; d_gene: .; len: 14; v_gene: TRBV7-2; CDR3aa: CASSFDRSSYEQYF; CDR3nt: TGTGCCAGCAGCTTCGACAGAAGCTCCTACGAGCAGTACTTC
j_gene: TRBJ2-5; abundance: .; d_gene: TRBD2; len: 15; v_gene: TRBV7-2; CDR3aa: CASSPGLTNQETQYF; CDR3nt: TGTGCCAGCAGCCCGGGACTAACTAACCAAGAGACCCAGTACTTC
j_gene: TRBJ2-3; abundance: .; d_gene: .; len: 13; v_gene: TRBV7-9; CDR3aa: CASSSPNPDTQYF; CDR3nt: TGTGCCAGCAGCTCCCCAAATCCAGATACGCAGTATTTT
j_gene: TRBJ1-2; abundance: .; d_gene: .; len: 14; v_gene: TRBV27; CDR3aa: CASSFSLNSYGYTF; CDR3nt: TGTGCCAGCAGTTTCAGTCTCAATAGCTATGGCTACACCTTC
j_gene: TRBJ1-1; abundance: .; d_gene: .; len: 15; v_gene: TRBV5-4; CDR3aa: CASRPPGALNTEAFF; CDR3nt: TGTGCCAGCCGGCCCCCAGGGGCCCTGAACACTGAAGCTTTCTTT
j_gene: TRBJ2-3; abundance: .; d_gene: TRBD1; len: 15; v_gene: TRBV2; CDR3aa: CASPYRDRGADTQYF; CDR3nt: TGTGCCAGCCCTTACCGGGACAGGGGCGCAGATACGCAGTATTTT
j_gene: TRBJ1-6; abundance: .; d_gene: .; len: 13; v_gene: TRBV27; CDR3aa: CASSWGQGSPLHF; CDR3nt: TGTGCCAGCAGTTGGGGGCAGGGTTCACCCCTCCACTTT